This T cell receptor (beta chain) was sequenced for a study of Graves' ophthalmopathy and Graves' hyperthyroidism. There are many counts of this clonotype. TCR beta CDR3 amplification used RNA transcripts. First-round RT-PCR employed HTBI primers, with a second-round multiplex PCR after it. TCRdb re-called the multiplex PCR reads with MiXCR, one entry per CDR3 protein. The table has over 450,000 distinct CDR3 sequences, over 13% seen once. V was cut by 2 bases and J by 0 bases, with 10 bases left in between. This CDR3 spans 14 amino acids. Germline V gene lookup returns CDR1 GTSNPN and CDR2 SVGIG (reference sequence).

This sequence joins TRBV30 and TRBJ1-1; no clear D. The sample taken for sequencing was blood. The receptor was derived from a woman under 40 with Graves' ophthalmopathy. DNA for the CDR3: TGTGCCTGGAGTTGGGGTTCCATGAACACTGAAGCTTTCTTT. It specifies CAWSWGSMNTEAFF.